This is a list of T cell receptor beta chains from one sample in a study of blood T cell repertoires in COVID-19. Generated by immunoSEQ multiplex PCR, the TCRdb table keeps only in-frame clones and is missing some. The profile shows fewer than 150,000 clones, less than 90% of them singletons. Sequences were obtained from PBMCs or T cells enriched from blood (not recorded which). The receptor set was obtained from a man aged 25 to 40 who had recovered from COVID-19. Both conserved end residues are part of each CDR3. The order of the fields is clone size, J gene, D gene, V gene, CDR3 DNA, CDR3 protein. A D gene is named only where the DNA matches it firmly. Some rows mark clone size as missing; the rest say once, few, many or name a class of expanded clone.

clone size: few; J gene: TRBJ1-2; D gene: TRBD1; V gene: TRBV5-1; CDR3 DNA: TGCGCCAGCAGCTCTTCAGGGGGCGCGATGCCCTATGGCTACACCTTC; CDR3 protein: CASSSSGGAMPYGYTF
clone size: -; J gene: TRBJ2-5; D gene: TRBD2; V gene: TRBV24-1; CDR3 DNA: TGTGCCACCAGTGATCCCGGGACTAGCGGGGATGAGACCCAGTACTTC; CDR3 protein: CATSDPGTSGDETQYF
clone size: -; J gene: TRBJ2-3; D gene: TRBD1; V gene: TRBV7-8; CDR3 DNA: TGTGCCAGCAGCATCCAGGACAGGGGGGGTTCTAGCACAGATACGCAGTATTTT; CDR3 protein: CASSIQDRGGSSTDTQYF
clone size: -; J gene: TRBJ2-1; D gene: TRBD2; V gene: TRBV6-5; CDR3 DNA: TGTGCCAGCACCACTAGCGGTCTCGGACGCAATGAGCAGTTCTTC; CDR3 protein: CASTTSGLGRNEQFF
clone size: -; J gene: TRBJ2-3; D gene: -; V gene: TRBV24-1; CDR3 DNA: TGTGCCACCAGTGACCCCGGGGATACGCAGTATTTT; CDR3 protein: CATSDPGDTQYF
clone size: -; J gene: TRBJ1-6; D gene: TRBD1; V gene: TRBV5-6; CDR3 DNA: TGTGCCAGCAGCTTAATCCCAGGGGGCGATTCACCCCTCCACTTT; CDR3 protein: CASSLIPGGDSPLHF
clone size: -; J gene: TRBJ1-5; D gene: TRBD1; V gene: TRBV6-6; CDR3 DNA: TGTGCCAGCGCGGGACAGGGAAGCAATCAGCCCCAGCATTTT; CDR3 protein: CASAGQGSNQPQHF
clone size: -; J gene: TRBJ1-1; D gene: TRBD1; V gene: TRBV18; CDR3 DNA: TGTGCCAGCTCACCATCGGGACAGAGGAACACTGAAGCTTTCTTT; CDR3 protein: CASSPSGQRNTEAFF
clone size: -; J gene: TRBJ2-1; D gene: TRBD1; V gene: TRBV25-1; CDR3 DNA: TGTGCCAGCAGTGTGACAGGGTCCAATGAGCAGTTCTTC; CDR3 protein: CASSVTGSNEQFF
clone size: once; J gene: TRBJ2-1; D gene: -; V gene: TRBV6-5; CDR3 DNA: TGTGCCAGCAGTTTACCTGGAGTGTACAATGAGCAGTTCTTC; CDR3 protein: CASSLPGVYNEQFF
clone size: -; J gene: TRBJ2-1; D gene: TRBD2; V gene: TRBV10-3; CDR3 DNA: TGTGCCATCAGTGAGTATTCGACTAGCGGGAGTCGGAATGAGCAGTTCTTC; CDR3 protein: CAISEYSTSGSRNEQFF
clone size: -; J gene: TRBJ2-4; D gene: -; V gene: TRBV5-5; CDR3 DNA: TGTGCCAGCAGCCAGACAATCGGGACATTGAACATTCAGTACTTC; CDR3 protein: CASSQTIGTLNIQYF
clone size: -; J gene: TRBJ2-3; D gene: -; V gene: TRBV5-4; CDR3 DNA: TGTGCCAGCAGCCGAAGACAGGTCACAGATACGCAGTATTTT; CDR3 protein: CASSRRQVTDTQYF
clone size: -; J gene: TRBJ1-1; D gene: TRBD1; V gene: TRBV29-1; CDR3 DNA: TGCAGCGCAGGGACAGGGAACACTGAAGCTTTCTTT; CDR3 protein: CSAGTGNTEAFF
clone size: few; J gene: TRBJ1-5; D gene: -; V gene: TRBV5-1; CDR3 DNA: TGCGCCAGCAGCTTGTCGGGGGACAATCAGCCCCAGCATTTT; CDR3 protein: CASSLSGDNQPQHF
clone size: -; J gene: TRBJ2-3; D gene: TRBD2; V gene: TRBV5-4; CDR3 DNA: TGTGCCAGCAGCCCGGGACTAGCGGGCGGGGAGGGGGATACGCAGTATTTT; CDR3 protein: CASSPGLAGGEGDTQYF
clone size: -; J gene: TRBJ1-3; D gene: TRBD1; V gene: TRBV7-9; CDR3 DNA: TGTGCCAGCGCCTTAGGGACAGTCTCTGGAAACACCATATATTTT; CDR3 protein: CASALGTVSGNTIYF
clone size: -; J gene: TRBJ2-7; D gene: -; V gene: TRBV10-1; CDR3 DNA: TGCGCCAGCAGTGCTGGCGGGGCAACCTACGAGCAGTACTTC; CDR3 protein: CASSAGGATYEQYF
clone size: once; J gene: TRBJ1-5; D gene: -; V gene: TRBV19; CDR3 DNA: TGTGCCAGTAGTATCCCCAAATGGTTCCAGGCGAGCACTCAGCCCCAGCATTTT; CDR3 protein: CASSIPKWFQASTQPQHF
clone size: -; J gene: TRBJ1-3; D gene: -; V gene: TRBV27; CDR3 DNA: TGTGCCAGCAGTAGCGGGGGAAACACCATATATTTT; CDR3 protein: CASSSGGNTIYF
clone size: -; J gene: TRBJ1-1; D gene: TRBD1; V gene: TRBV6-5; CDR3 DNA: TGTGCCAGCAGTTTACAGGGGGCGTTGAACACTGAAGCTTTCTTT; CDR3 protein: CASSLQGALNTEAFF
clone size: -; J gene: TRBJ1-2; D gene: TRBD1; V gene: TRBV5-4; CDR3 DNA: TGTGCCAGCAGCTCCGGACAGGGTTTCGTCTATGGCTACACCTTC; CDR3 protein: CASSSGQGFVYGYTF
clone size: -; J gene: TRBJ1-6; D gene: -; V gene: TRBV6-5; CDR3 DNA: TGTGCCAGCAGTTCAGGGTACGATAATTCACCCCTCCACTTT; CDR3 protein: CASSSGYDNSPLHF